Listed below are T cell receptor beta chains from one sample, sequenced in a study of blood T cell repertoires in COVID-19. Generated by immunoSEQ multiplex PCR, the TCRdb table keeps only in-frame clones and is missing some. The sample has 390,000 or so clones, around 87% seen once. Sequenced input: peripheral blood. These TCRs come from a woman younger than 45 with COVID-19, enrolled during active disease. CDR3s include the opening cysteine and the closing phenylalanine or tryptophan. The order of the fields is V gene, J gene, clone size, D gene, CDR3 DNA, CDR3 protein. The D gene is left open where the match is weak. Size is omitted from some rows. Given values are once, few, many or a class for expanded clones.

V gene: TRBV29-1
J gene: TRBJ2-7
clone size: -
D gene: -
CDR3 DNA: TGCAGCGTTGGTGGGAGGTCCTACGAGCAGTACTTC
CDR3 protein: CSVGGRSYEQYF

V gene: TRBV5-8
J gene: TRBJ2-1
clone size: once
D gene: TRBD1
CDR3 DNA: TGTGCCAGCAGCAGGGGACAGACCTACAATGAGCAGTTCTTC
CDR3 protein: CASSRGQTYNEQFF

V gene: TRBV19
J gene: TRBJ2-7
clone size: -
D gene: TRBD1
CDR3 DNA: TGTGCCAGTAGTATAGCCACAGGGGAAAGTGTCGAGCAGTACTTC
CDR3 protein: CASSIATGESVEQYF

V gene: TRBV28
J gene: TRBJ1-2
clone size: once
D gene: -
CDR3 DNA: TGTGCCAGCAGTTTAGATTCGCGAACCTATGGCTACACCTTC
CDR3 protein: CASSLDSRTYGYTF

V gene: TRBV5-1
J gene: TRBJ2-3
clone size: -
D gene: TRBD2
CDR3 DNA: TGCGCCAGCAGGACGGGACTAGCGGCTCTTAGCACAGATACGCAGTATTTT
CDR3 protein: CASRTGLAALSTDTQYF

V gene: TRBV18
J gene: TRBJ2-1
clone size: -
D gene: TRBD2
CDR3 DNA: TGTGCCAGCTCACCACTTGGCCCCGGACTAGGATACAATGAGCAGTTCTTC
CDR3 protein: CASSPLGPGLGYNEQFF

V gene: TRBV5-1
J gene: TRBJ2-1
clone size: once
D gene: -
CDR3 DNA: TGCGCCAGCAGCTTGGGGACTCAGACCTACAATGAGCAGTTCTTC
CDR3 protein: CASSLGTQTYNEQFF

V gene: TRBV24-1
J gene: TRBJ2-3
clone size: -
D gene: TRBD1
CDR3 DNA: TGTGCCACCAGGGGACAGGTAGCAGATACGCAGTATTTT
CDR3 protein: CATRGQVADTQYF

V gene: TRBV30
J gene: TRBJ2-1
clone size: -
D gene: TRBD2
CDR3 DNA: TGTGCCTGGAGTACTAGCGGGGGCTACAATGAGCAGTTCTTC
CDR3 protein: CAWSTSGGYNEQFF

V gene: TRBV9
J gene: TRBJ1-1
clone size: -
D gene: -
CDR3 DNA: TGTGCCAGCAGCCCTGGGACTTTTATCACCCCAGGAGCTTTCTTT
CDR3 protein: CASSPGTFITPGAFF

V gene: TRBV29-1
J gene: TRBJ2-5
clone size: once
D gene: -
CDR3 DNA: TGCAGCGTTGTGGGGGGAGGTAACCAAGAGACCCAGTACTTC
CDR3 protein: CSVVGGGNQETQYF